Described below is a single T cell receptor (beta chain) sequence and its context. No patient escaped relapse after autologous stem cell transplantation, and brentuximab vedotin exposure varied. This record belongs to a study of PD-1 blockade in classical Hodgkin lymphoma. The data were produced by immunoSEQ multiplex PCR, yet TCRdb's version contains in-frame clones alone and is incomplete. The sample has roughly 20,000 clones; about four fifths are singletons. V shed 0 bases and J shed 2 bases, with 16 bases lying between them. There are 17 residues in the CDR3. The germline V gene encodes CDR1 SGHNT and CDR2 YYREEE (reference sequence).

Sample: peripheral blood mononuclear cells (PBMCs), taken at baseline. This sequence joins TRBV5-4 and TRBJ2-3; D possibly corresponds to TRBD1 (5 bases). The receptor was isolated from a human donor with classical Hodgkin lymphoma. Here the CDR3 reads CASSLGQGSWATDTQYF. The CDR3 DNA is TGTGCCAGCAGCTTGGGGCAGGGAAGTTGGGCCACAGATACGCAGTATTTT.